This T cell receptor (beta chain) emerged from a study of T cells after yellow fever vaccination. Looking at the study overall: Preparation of the low-cell-number fractions used SMART-Seq v4 Ultra Low Input.

For TCR, cDNA came from 5'RACE template switching, which added a universal primer site and UMIs. MiXCR, applied by TCRdb to the 5' RACE reads, yields one record per CDR3 protein. The sample records around 590,000 distinct CDR3 sequences, about 12% being singletons. This clonotype was counted many times. Germline V gene data show CDR1 as SGHKS and CDR2 as YYEKEE (reference sequence). The CDR3 runs to 14 residues. Trimming cost V 3 bases and J 2 bases, with 8 bases left between them. The V and J genes are TRBV5-5 and TRBJ2-2; D is uncertain. This clonotype was obtained from a man between 25 and 39 years old who received the YFV17D yellow fever vaccine. The sequencing here drew on PBMCs, taken on the day of the yellow fever booster vaccination. In nucleotides, the CDR3 is TGTGCCAGCAGCTCCTACTCTAACACCGGGGAGCTGTTTTTT. Its translation: CASSSYSNTGELFF. Full variable domain (remainder filled in from reference TRBV5-5 and TRBJ2-2): DAGVTQSPTHLIKTRGQQVTLRCSPISGHKSVSWYQQVLGQGPQFIFQYYEKEERGRGNFPDRFSARQFPNYSSELNVNALLLGDSALYLCASSSYSNTGELFFGEGSRLTVL.